One sample yielded the 7 T cell receptor beta chains listed below, sequenced in a study of control samples from healthy donors and cancer patients (dated by TCRdb to between 2020 and 2021). Receptor amplification or capture employed the immunoSEQ multiplex PCR assay. TCRdb mirrors the immuneACCESS table, restricted to in-frame sequences. Some clones are absent from its copies; in checked studies, under half trace to an unresolved V gene, and the reason for the others is unknown. The sample table records 85,000 to 95,000 clones; more than 85% of these occur just once. The ten largest clones take up over 0.85% of the sample. Sequencing was carried out using blood. These TCRs come from a woman under 40 in good health.

The V call is TRBV19, the J call TRBJ2-1; unclear D gene. Trimming stripped 10 bases from V and 9 bases from J, with 13 bases between. This CDR3 is 11 amino acids long. CDR1 is LNHDA, CDR2 SQIVND, per germline (reference sequence). The CDR3 is CATLFLGEQFF. The DNA of the CDR3 is TGTGCCACTCTATTCCTGGGTGAGCAGTTCTTC.

This clone was observed once. The CDR3 DNA sequence: TGTGCCAGCAGTGAAGGGGGGGGGCGCACTGAAGCTTTCTTT. It specifies CASSEGGGRTEAFF. The chain employs TRBV6-1 and TRBJ1-1; TRBD1 might be the D (6 bases). Germline values: CDR1 MNHNS, CDR2 SASEGT. V was trimmed by 1 base and J by 4 bases, leaving 10 bases between them. The CDR3 consists of 14 residues.

The count of this clone is one. The chain is built from TRBV5-1 and TRBJ2-1, with 11 bases lining up with TRBD2. This CDR3 region has 17 residues. The junction had 13 bases not matched to a gene; V was cut back by 4 bases and J by 7 bases. CDR1 is SGHRS, CDR2 YFSETQ, per germline. The CDR3 sequence: CASSRGEVAGGRNEQFF. The CDR3 DNA reads TGCGCCAGCAGCCGAGGGGAAGTAGCGGGAGGGCGGAATGAGCAGTTCTTC. The full variable domain, its missing parts supplied by reference TRBV5-1 and TRBJ2-1, is KAGVTQTPRYLIKTRGQQVTLSCSPISGHRSVSWYQQTPGQGLQFLFEYFSETQRNKGNFPGRFSGRQFSNSRSEMNVSTLELGDSALYLCASSRGEVAGGRNEQFFGPGTRLTVL.

The CDR3 protein is CAWGRYVAEAFF. The DNA for the CDR3 is TGTGCCTGGGGCAGGTATGTGGCTGAAGCTTTCTTT. V gene TRBV30 combines with J gene TRBJ1-1, with no clear D. Trimming removed 5 bases at V and 6 bases at J, with 13 bases between. Per the germline V gene, CDR1 is GTSNPN and CDR2 is SVGIG (reference sequence). The CDR3 length is 12 residues.

The CDR3 nucleotides are TGTGCCAGCAGTGAAGGGACAGCTTACTATGGCTACACCTTC. Encoded protein: CASSEGTAYYGYTF. The J gene is TRBJ1-2, the V gene TRBV2; a weak D match, TRBD1 (6 bases). CDR3 length: 14 amino acids. Germline values: CDR1 SNHLY, CDR2 FYNNEI. The V and J ends lost 1 base and 3 bases respectively, with 9 bases between them.

The chain couples TRBV5-4 to TRBJ2-3; D may be TRBD2 (5 bases). Germline V lookup: CDR1 SGHNT, CDR2 YYREEE (reference sequence). The CDR3 consists of 14 residues. V gave up 2 bases and J gave up 1 base, with 8 bases separating them. The CDR3 coding sequence is TGTGCCAGCAGCTTCTACGGGGGCACAGATACGCAGTATTTT. This translates into CASSFYGGTDTQYF.

The CDR3 spells CASSLAFQIGYTF. The DNA for the CDR3 is TGCGCCAGCAGCTTGGCCTTCCAAATAGGCTACACCTTC. This chain joins TRBV5-1 and TRBJ1-2; D gene ambiguous. The CDR3 totals 13 residues. Looked up from germline, CDR1 is SGHRS and CDR2 is YFSETQ. V lost 0 bases to trimming and J lost 8 bases, with 11 bases between them.